These 5 T cell receptor beta chains came from one sample sequenced in a study of radiation and T cells in renal cell carcinoma. Measured with immunoSEQ multiplex PCR; TCRdb has only the in-frame clones, and not every one. Of approximately 150,000 clones in the sample, roughly 90% were seen once. Time point denoted: blood 4 weeks post-SBRT, at nephrectomy. As for treatment: 15 Gy SBRT to primary tumor, nephrectomy 4 weeks later. Sequenced material: blood, taken from a patient whose treatment included radiotherapy and nephrectomy. The receptors originated from a woman aged 45 to 65 with renal cell carcinoma.

The rearrangement uses TRBV18 and TRBJ2-1; D remains ambiguous. The CDR3 contains 17 residues. The ends were cut back, 5 bases at V and 0 bases at J, with 17 bases in the middle. Germline values: CDR1 KGHSH, CDR2 LQKENI. This chain's CDR3 is CASSAESGPSSYNEQFF. As DNA, the CDR3 is TGTGCCAGCTCAGCCGAGTCGGGCCCTAGCTCCTACAATGAGCAGTTCTTC.

The chain has TRBV19 and TRBJ2-5, with D possibly TRBD1 on 5 matching bases. Germline-derived CDR1 and CDR2 are LNHDA and SQIVND (reference sequence). V was cut by 5 bases and J by 2 bases, with 12 bases left in between. CDR3 length: 14 residues. The CDR3 DNA is TGTGCCAGTAGTTTCGACAGAGCTCAAGAGACCCAGTACTTC. It is translated as CASSFDRAQETQYF.

This clone appeared once. The CDR3 coding sequence is TGTGCCAGCAGCTTCGGACAGGGGCCCTACGAGCAGTACTTC. Protein sequence: CASSFGQGPYEQYF. The chain employs TRBV11-2 and TRBJ2-7; 9 bases are shared with TRBD1. The trim removed 3 bases at V and 2 bases at J, leaving 2 bases unmatched. The germline gives CDR1 SGHAT, CDR2 FQNNGV. The length of the CDR3 is 14 residues. Full variable domain (rest looked up from reference TRBV11-2 and TRBJ2-7): EAGVAQSPRYKIIEKRQSVAFWCNPISGHATLYWYQQILGQGPKLLIQFQNNGVVDDSQLPKDRFSAERLKGVDSTLKIQPAKLEDSAVYLCASSFGQGPYEQYFGPGTRLTVT.

V gene TRBV28 combines with J gene TRBJ1-2, with a possible D match to TRBD1 (6 bases). CDR1 is MDHEN, CDR2 SYDVKM, per germline. Trimming removed 4 bases at V and 8 bases at J, with 17 bases between. This CDR3 has 14 amino acids. The CDR3 sequence: CASSSDRSRGGYTF. For the CDR3, the DNA is TGTGCCAGCAGTTCTGACAGGAGCCGAGGGGGCTACACCTTC.

In nucleotides, the CDR3 is TGTGCCTGGAGCTCTAAGGGGGGGCAGCCCCAGCATTTT. This gives the protein CAWSSKGGQPQHF. The V and J genes are TRBV30 and TRBJ1-5, with D tentatively TRBD1 (6 bases). CDR1 is GTSNPN and CDR2 is SVGIG in the germline V gene (reference sequence). CDR3 size: 13 residues. The V and J ends lost 3 bases and 7 bases respectively, with 13 bases between them.